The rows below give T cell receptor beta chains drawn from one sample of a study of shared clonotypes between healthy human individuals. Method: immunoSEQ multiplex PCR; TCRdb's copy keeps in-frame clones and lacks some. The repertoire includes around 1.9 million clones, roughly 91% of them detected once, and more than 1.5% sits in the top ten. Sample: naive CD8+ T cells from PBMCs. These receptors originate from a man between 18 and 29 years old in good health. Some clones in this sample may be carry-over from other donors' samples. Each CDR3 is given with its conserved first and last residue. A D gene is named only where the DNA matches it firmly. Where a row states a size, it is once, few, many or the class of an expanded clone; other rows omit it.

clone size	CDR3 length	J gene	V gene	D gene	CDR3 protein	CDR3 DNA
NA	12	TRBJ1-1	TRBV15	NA	CATSTWNTEAFF	TGTGCCACCAGCACCTGGAACACTGAAGCTTTCTTT
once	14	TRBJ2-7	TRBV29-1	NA	CSVEDWVSGYEQYF	TGCAGCGTTGAAGATTGGGTTAGCGGCTACGAGCAGTACTTC
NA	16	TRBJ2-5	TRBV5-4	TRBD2	CASSGGTSGRQETQYF	TGTGCCAGCAGCGGGGGGACTAGCGGAAGACAAGAGACCCAGTACTTC
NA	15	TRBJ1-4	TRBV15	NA	CATSRPAYLHEKLFF	TGTGCCACCAGCAGGCCCGCGTACCTACATGAAAAACTGTTTTTT
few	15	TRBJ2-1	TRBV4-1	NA	CASSQEASPKDEQFF	TGCGCCAGCAGCCAAGAAGCTAGTCCTAAGGATGAGCAGTTCTTC
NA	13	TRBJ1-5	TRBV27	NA	CASRRGWNQPQHF	TGTGCCAGCAGAAGGGGGTGGAATCAGCCCCAGCATTTT
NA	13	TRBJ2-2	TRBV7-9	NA	CASSSSTSGELFF	TGTGCCAGCAGCTCGAGTACTTCCGGGGAGCTGTTTTTT
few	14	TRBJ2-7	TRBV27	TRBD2	CASSSSGRSYEQYF	TGTGCCAGCAGCTCTAGCGGGAGGTCCTACGAGCAGTACTTC
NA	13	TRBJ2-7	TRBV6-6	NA	CASGGGSRGKQYF	TGTGCCAGCGGGGGGGGGAGCAGGGGGAAGCAGTACTTC
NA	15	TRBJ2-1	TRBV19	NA	CASNWAAFGYNEQFF	TGTGCCAGTAACTGGGCGGCGTTCGGGTACAATGAGCAGTTCTTC
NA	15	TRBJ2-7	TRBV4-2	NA	CASSQADWPNYEQYF	TGTGCCAGCAGCCAAGCTGATTGGCCGAACTACGAGCAGTACTTC
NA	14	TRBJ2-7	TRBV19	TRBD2	CASSNSGSSYEQYF	TGTGCCAGTAGTAATAGCGGGAGTTCCTACGAGCAGTACTTC
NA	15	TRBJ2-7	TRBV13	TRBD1	CASSFPGTGIREQYF	TGTGCCAGCAGCTTCCCCGGGACAGGGATCCGCGAGCAGTACTTC
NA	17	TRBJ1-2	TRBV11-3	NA	CASSLAPGRSSNYGYTF	TGTGCCAGCAGCTTAGCTCCCGGCAGGAGCTCTAACTATGGCTACACCTTC
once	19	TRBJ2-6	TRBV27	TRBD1	CASSPRTGLGALGANVLTF	TGTGCCAGCAGTCCTCGGACAGGATTAGGGGCTTTGGGGGCCAACGTCCTGACTTTC
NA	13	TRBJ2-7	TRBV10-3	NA	CAIRTDPNYEQYF	TGTGCCATCAGGACAGATCCAAACTACGAGCAGTACTTC
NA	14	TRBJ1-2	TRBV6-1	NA	CASSEEVWNYGYTF	TGTGCCAGCAGTGAAGAGGTTTGGAACTATGGCTACACCTTC
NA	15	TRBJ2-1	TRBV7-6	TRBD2	CASSSGGSSYNEQFF	TGTGCCAGCAGCTCGGGCGGGAGCTCCTACAATGAGCAGTTCTTC
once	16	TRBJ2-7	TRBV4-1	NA	CASSQDWGESSYEQYF	TGCGCCAGCAGCCAAGATTGGGGAGAGAGCTCCTACGAGCAGTACTTC
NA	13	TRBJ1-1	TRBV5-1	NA	CASSFYGGTEAFF	TGCGCCAGCAGCTTCTATGGCGGCACTGAAGCTTTCTTT
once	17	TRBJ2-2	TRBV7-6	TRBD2	CASSLTNGRAVTGELFF	TGTGCCAGCAGTTTGACAAACGGGAGGGCCGTCACCGGGGAGCTGTTTTTT
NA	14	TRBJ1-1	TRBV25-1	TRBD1	CASRTGEGNTEAFF	TGTGCCAGCAGAACAGGGGAGGGGAACACTGAAGCTTTCTTT
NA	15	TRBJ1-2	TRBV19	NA	CASSPRGIITYGYTF	TGTGCCAGTAGTCCCCGTGGAATCATTACCTATGGCTACACCTTC
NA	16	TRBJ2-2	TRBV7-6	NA	CASSPGQTFDTGELFF	TGTGCCAGCAGCCCAGGACAGACTTTTGACACCGGGGAGCTGTTTTTT
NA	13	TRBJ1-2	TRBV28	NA	CASSPGGLIGYTF	TGTGCCAGCAGTCCTGGGGGGCTCATCGGCTACACCTTC
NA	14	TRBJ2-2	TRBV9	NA	CASSGGTPTGELFF	TGTGCCAGCAGCGGCGGGACGCCGACCGGGGAGCTGTTTTTT
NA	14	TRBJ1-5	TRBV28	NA	CASSLIQFNQPQHF	TGTGCCAGCAGTTTAATACAGTTCAATCAGCCCCAGCATTTT
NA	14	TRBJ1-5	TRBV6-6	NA	CASSYKAVGQPQHF	TGTGCCAGCAGTTACAAAGCTGTGGGACAGCCCCAGCATTTT
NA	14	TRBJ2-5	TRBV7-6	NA	CASSLARTEETQYF	TGTGCCAGCAGCTTAGCTAGGACAGAAGAGACCCAGTACTTC
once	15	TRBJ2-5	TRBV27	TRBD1	CASSPRTGLEETQYF	TGTGCCAGCAGCCCCAGGACAGGGTTGGAAGAGACCCAGTACTTC
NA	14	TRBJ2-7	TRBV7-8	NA	CASSLVEGPHEQYF	TGTGCCAGCAGCCTCGTGGAGGGTCCTCACGAGCAGTACTTC
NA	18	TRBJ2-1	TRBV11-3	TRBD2	CASSPRGDSGSWYNEQFF	TGTGCCAGCAGCCCCAGAGGGGATAGCGGGAGTTGGTACAATGAGCAGTTCTTC
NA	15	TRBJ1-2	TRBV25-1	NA	CASSERWGLIYGYTF	TGTGCCAGCAGTGAAAGGTGGGGGCTCATCTATGGCTACACCTTC
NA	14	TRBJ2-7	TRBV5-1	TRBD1	CASSLGQGHREQYF	TGCGCCAGCAGCCTCGGACAGGGGCATAGAGAGCAGTACTTC
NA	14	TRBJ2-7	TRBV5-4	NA	CASSSHYYSYEQYF	TGTGCCAGCAGCTCCCATTATTACTCCTACGAGCAGTACTTC
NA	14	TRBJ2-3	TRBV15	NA	CATSTQTPGVAQYF	TGTGCCACCAGCACCCAAACCCCAGGGGTTGCGCAGTATTTT
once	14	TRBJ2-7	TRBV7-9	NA	CASSSRDMTYEQYF	TGTGCCAGCAGCTCCCGGGACATGACCTACGAGCAGTACTTC
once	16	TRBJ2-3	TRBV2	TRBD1	CASSDFFGQGVDTQYF	TGTGCCAGCAGTGACTTCTTCGGACAGGGGGTGGATACGCAGTATTTT
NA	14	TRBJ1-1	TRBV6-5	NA	CASSYREGNTEAFF	TGTGCCAGCAGTTACAGAGAGGGGAACACTGAAGCTTTCTTT
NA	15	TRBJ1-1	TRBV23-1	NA	CASRNPGATNTEAFF	TGCGCCAGCAGAAACCCAGGGGCTACGAACACTGAAGCTTTCTTT
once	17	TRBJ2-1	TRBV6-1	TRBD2	CASSEAGTSGSYNEQFF	TGTGCCAGCAGTGAAGCCGGGACTAGCGGGAGTTACAATGAGCAGTTCTTC
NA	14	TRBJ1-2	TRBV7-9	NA	CASSLSGSVYGYTF	TGTGCCAGCAGCCTCTCCGGGTCCGTCTATGGCTACACCTTC
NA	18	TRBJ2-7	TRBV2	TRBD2	CASSDWASGRGVSHEQYF	TGTGCCAGCAGTGATTGGGCTAGCGGGAGGGGAGTCAGCCACGAGCAGTACTTC
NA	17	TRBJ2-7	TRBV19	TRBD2	CASSIEGAGRAIYEQYF	TGTGCCAGTAGTATAGAGGGGGCCGGGAGGGCCATCTACGAGCAGTACTTC
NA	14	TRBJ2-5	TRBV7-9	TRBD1	CASSLERTGVTQYF	TGTGCCAGCAGCTTGGAAAGGACAGGTGTGACCCAGTACTTC
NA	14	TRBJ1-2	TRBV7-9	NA	CASSLGLIDYGYTF	TGTGCCAGCAGCTTGGGCCTGATCGACTATGGCTACACCTTC
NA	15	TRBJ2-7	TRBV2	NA	CASSPSPGLHYEQYF	TGTGCCAGCAGTCCTTCCCCCGGACTCCACTACGAGCAGTACTTC
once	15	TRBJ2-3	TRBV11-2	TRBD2	CASSSTSGSSDTQYF	TGTGCCAGCAGCTCCACTAGCGGGAGTTCAGATACGCAGTATTTT
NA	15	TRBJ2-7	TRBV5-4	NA	CASSIRDGANYEQYF	TGTGCCAGCAGCATTCGTGACGGGGCAAATTACGAGCAGTACTTC
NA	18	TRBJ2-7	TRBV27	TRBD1	CASSFSPRRTGSPYEQYF	TGTGCCAGCAGTTTTTCGCCCCGCAGGACAGGGTCCCCCTACGAGCAGTACTTC
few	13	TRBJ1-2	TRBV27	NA	CASSFGTNYGYTF	TGTGCCAGCAGTTTCGGGACAAACTATGGCTACACCTTC
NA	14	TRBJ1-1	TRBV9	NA	CASSVGQGNTEAFF	TGTGCCAGCAGCGTAGGGCAGGGAAACACTGAAGCTTTCTTT
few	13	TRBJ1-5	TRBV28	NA	CASTTGSNQPQHF	TGTGCCAGTACGACGGGGAGCAATCAGCCCCAGCATTTT